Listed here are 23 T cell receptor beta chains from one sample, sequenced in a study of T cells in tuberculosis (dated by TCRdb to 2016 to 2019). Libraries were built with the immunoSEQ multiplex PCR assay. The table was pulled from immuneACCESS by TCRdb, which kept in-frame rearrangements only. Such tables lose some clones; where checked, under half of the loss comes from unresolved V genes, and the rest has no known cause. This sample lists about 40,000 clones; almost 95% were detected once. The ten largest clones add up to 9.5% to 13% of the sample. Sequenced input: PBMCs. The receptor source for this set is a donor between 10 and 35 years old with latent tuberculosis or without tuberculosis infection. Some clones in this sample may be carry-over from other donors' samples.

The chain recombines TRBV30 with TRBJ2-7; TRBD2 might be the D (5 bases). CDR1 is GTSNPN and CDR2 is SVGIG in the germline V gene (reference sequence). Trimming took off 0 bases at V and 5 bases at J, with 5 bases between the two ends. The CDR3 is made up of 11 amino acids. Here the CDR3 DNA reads TGTGCCTGGAGTGTAGCGGACGAGCAGTACGTC. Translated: CAWSVADEQYV.

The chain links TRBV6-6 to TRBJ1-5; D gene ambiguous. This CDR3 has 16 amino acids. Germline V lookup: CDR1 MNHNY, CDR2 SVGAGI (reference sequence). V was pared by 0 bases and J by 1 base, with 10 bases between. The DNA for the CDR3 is TGTGCCAGCAGTTACTCCCCTAGGTCCAGCAATCAGCCCCAGCATTTT. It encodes CASSYSPRSSNQPQHF.

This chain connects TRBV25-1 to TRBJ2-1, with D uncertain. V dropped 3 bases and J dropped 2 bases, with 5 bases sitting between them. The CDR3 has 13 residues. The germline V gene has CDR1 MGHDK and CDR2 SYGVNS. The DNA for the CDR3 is TGTGCCAGCAGTGAGGGCACCTACAATGAGCAGTTCTTC. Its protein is CASSEGTYNEQFF.

CDR3 in DNA: TGTGCCACCAGCAGAGATAAGGCGGGTTACGAGCAGTACGTC. Its protein product is CATSRDKAGYEQYV. The rearrangement links TRBV15 to TRBJ2-7, with D perhaps matching TRBD2 (5 bases). The CDR3 extends over 14 amino acids. Between the trimmed V and J ends, which lost 0 bases and 4 bases, there was a span of 10 bases. The germline gives CDR1 LNHNV, CDR2 YYDKDF (reference sequence).

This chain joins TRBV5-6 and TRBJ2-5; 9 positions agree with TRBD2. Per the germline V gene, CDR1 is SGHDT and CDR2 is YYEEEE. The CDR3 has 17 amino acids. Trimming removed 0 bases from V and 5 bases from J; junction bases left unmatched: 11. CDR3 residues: CASSLDASGEVRETQYF. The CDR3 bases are TGTGCCAGCAGCTTGGATGCTAGCGGGGAAGTTAGGGAGACCCAGTACTTC.

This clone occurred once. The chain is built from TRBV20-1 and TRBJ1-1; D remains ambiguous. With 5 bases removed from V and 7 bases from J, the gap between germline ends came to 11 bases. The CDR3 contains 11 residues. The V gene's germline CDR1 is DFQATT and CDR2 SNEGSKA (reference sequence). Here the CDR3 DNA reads TGCAGTGCTCAAGACGCAGGTGAAGCTTTCTTT. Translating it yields CSAQDAGEAFF.

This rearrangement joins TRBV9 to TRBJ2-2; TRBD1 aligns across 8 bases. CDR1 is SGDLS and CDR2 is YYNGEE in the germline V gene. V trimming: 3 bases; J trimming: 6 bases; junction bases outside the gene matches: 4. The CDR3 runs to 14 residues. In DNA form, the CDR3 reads TGTGCCAGCAGCGGGACAGGGTTTGCCGGGGAGCTGTTTTTT. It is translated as CASSGTGFAGELFF. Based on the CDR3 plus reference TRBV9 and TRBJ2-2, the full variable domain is DSGVTQTPKHLITATGQRVTLRCSPRSGDLSVYWYQQSLDQGLQFLIQYYNGEERAKGNILERFSAQQFPDLHSELNLSSLELGDSALYFCASSGTGFAGELFFGEGSRLTVL.

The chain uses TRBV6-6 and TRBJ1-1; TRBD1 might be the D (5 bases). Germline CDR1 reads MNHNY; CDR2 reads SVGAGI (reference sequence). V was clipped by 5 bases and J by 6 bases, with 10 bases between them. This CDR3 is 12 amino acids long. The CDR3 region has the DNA TGTGCCAGCAGTAGGGGAAGGCCTGAAGCTTTCTTT. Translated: CASSRGRPEAFF.

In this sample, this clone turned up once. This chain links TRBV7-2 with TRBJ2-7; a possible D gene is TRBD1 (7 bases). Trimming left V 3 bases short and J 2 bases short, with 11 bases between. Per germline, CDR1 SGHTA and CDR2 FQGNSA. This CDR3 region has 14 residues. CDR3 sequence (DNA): TGTGCCAGCAGCTTCGACAGGGAGGCCTACGAGCAGTACTTC. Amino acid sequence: CASSFDREAYEQYF.

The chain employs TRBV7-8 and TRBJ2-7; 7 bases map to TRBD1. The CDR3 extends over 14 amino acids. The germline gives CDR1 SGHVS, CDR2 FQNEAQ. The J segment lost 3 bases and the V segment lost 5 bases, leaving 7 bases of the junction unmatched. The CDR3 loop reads CASSAGTANYEQYV. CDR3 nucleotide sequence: TGTGCCAGCAGCGCCGGGACAGCAAACTACGAGCAGTACGTC.

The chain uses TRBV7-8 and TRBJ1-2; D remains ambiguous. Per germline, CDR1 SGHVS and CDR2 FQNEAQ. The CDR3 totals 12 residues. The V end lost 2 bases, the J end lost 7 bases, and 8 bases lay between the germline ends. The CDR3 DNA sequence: TGTGCCAGCAGCTTACGGGCGGGTGGCTACACCTTC. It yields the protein CASSLRAGGYTF.

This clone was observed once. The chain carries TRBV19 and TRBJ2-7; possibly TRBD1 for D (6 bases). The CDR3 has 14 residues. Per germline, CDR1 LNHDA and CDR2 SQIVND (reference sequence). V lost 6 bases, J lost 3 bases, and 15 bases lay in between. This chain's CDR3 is CASSEQGIIYEQYF. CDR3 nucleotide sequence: TGTGCCAGTAGCGAGCAGGGGATTATCTACGAGCAGTACTTC. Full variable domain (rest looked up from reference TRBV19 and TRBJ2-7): DGGITQSPKYLFRKEGQNVTLSCEQNLNHDAMYWYRQDPGQGLRLIYYSQIVNDFQKGDIAEGYSVSREKKESFPLTVTSAQKNPTAFYLCASSEQGIIYEQYFGPGTRLTVT.

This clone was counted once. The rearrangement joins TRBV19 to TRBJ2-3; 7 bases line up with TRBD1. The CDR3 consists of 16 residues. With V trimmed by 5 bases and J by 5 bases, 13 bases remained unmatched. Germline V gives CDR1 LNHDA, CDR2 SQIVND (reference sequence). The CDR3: CASSSQRGQTRDTQYF. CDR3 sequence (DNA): TGTGCCAGTAGTTCCCAACGGGGACAGACAAGAGATACGCAGTATTTT.

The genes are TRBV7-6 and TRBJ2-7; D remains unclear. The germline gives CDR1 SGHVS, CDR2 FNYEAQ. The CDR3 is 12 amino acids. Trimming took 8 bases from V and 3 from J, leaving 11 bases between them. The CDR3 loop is CASDTIIYEQYV. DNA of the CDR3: TGTGCCAGCGACACAATAATCTACGAGCAGTACGTC.

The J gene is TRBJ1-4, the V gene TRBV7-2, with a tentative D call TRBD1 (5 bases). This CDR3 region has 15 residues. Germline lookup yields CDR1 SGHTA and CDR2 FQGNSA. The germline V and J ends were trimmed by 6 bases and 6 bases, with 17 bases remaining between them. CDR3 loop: CASRWTPDLDEKLFF. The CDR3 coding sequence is TGTGCCAGCAGATGGACACCTGACCTAGATGAAAAACTGTTTTTT.

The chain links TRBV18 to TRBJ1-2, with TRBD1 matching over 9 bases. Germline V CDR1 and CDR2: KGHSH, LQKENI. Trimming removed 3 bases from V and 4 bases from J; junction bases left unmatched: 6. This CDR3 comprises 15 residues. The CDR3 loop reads CASSPGTGSTYGYTF. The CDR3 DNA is TGTGCCAGCTCACCCGGGACAGGGTCTACCTATGGCTACACCTTC.

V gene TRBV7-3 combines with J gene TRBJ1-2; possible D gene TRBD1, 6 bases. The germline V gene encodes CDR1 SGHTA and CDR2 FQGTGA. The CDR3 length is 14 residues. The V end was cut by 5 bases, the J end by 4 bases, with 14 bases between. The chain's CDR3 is CASSPGGAGYGYTF. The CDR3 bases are TGTGCCAGCAGCCCGGGGGGCGCGGGCTATGGCTACACCTTC.

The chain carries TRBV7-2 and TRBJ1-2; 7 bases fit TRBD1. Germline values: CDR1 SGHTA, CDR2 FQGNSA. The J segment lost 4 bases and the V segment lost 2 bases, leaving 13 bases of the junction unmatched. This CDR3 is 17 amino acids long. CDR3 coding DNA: TGTGCCAGCAGCTTAAAAGGGGGACAGCCTGGTGGCTATGGCTACACCTTC. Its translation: CASSLKGGQPGGYGYTF.

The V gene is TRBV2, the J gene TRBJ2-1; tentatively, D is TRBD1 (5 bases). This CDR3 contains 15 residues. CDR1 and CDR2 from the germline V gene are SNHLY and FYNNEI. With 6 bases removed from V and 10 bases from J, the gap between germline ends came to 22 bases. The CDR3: CASRSTVTPWGEQFF. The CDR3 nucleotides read TGTGCCAGCAGATCGACAGTTACGCCTTGGGGAGAGCAGTTCTTC.

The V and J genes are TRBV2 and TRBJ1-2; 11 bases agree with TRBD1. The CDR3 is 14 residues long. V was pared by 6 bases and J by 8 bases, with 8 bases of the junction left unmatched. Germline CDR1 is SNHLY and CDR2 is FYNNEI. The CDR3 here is CASSNSGTGGGYTF. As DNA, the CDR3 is TGTGCCAGCAGCAACTCCGGGACAGGGGGAGGCTACACCTTC.

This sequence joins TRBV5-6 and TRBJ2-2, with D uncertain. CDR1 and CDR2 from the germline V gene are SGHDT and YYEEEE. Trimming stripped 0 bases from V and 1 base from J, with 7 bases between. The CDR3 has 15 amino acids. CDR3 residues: CASSLVWQNTGELFF. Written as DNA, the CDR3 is TGTGCCAGCAGCTTGGTTTGGCAGAACACCGGGGAGCTGTTTTTT.

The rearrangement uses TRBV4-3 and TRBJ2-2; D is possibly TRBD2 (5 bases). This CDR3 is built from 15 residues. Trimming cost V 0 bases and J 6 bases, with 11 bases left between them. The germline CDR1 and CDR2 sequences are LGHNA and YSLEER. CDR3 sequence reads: CASSQDTGYAGELFF. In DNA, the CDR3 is TGCGCCAGCAGCCAAGATACGGGGTACGCCGGGGAGCTGTTTTTT.

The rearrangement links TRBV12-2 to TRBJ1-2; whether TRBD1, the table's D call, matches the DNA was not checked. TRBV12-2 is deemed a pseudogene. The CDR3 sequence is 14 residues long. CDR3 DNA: TGTGCAAGTCTCCGGACAGGGGGGAAGGATGGCTACACCTTC. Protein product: CASLRTGGKDGYTF.